These T cell receptor beta chains were read from a single sample in a study of blood T cell repertoires in COVID-19. Produced via immunoSEQ multiplex PCR; TCRdb's table is partial and in-frame only. Here the sample spans about 220,000 clones, roughly 84% being singletons. Source material: PBMCs or T cells enriched from blood (not recorded which). Receptor source: a woman in her thirties or forties who had recovered from COVID-19. The CDR3 runs from the conserved cysteine through the conserved F or W. Fields, in order: J gene, D gene, clone size, V gene, CDR3 protein, CDR3 DNA. D genes are given only for firm matches. Rows give clone size only sometimes, using once, few, many, or a class for an expanded clone.

>TRBJ2-3|TRBD2|-|TRBV7-2
CASSLGPSGSGDTQYF
TGTGCCAGCAGCTTAGGACCTAGCGGGAGCGGAGATACGCAGTATTTT
>TRBJ2-7|-|-|TRBV30
CAWEGDGEQYF
TGTGCCTGGGAGGGGGACGGCGAGCAGTACTTC
>TRBJ2-2|-|-|TRBV7-3
CASSLMPREGGELFF
TGTGCCAGCAGCTTAATGCCCAGGGAAGGCGGGGAGCTGTTTTTT
>TRBJ2-7|TRBD2|few|TRBV27
CASSTGTSGRGEQYF
TGTGCCAGCAGTACAGGGACTAGCGGGAGAGGCGAGCAGTACTTC
>TRBJ1-3|-|-|TRBV9
CASSAFPGNTIYF
TGTGCCAGCAGCGCGTTTCCTGGAAACACCATATATTTT
>TRBJ1-5|-|many|TRBV6-2/TRBV6-3
CASSSGQPQHF
TGTGCCAGCAGTTCGGGTCAGCCCCAGCATTTT
>TRBJ2-5|-|-|TRBV7-3
CASSSSGFWGETQYF
TGTGCCAGCAGCTCCTCAGGGTTTTGGGGAGAGACCCAGTACTTC
>TRBJ2-2|-|-|TRBV7-9
CASSLDSGELFF
TGTGCCAGCAGCTTAGACTCAGGGGAGCTGTTTTTT
>TRBJ2-7|-|-|TRBV19
CASSISGWSSYEQYF
TGTGCCAGTAGTATTTCCGGATGGAGCTCCTACGAGCAGTACTTC
>TRBJ2-2|TRBD2|once|TRBV3-1/TRBV3-2
CASSQDPFSTSGRGTGELFF
TGTGCCAGCAGCCAAGATCCGTTTTCGACTAGCGGGAGGGGCACCGGGGAGCTGTTTTTT
>TRBJ1-2|-|-|TRBV6-5
CASSYGRDYGYTF
TGTGCCAGCAGTTACGGCAGGGACTATGGCTACACCTTC
>TRBJ1-6|TRBD1|-|TRBV5-6
CASSATGVGNSPLHF
TGTGCCAGCAGCGCTACAGGGGTAGGGAATTCACCCCTCCACTTT
>TRBJ1-3|-|-|TRBV7-6
CASSLFNGGSGNTIYF
TGTGCCAGCAGCTTATTCAACGGGGGCTCTGGAAACACCATATATTTT
>TRBJ2-1|TRBD2|-|TRBV9
CASSVASGRPGPDEQFF
TGTGCCAGCAGCGTAGCTAGCGGGAGACCGGGGCCGGATGAGCAGTTCTTC
>TRBJ1-3|-|-|TRBV4-1
CASSHPVRTGNTIYF
TGCGCCAGCAGCCACCCCGTGCGGACTGGAAACACCATATATTTT
>TRBJ1-6|-|-|TRBV30
CAWTQHRDYNSPLHF
TGTGCCTGGACACAACACAGGGACTACAATTCACCCCTCCACTTT
>TRBJ1-5|TRBD1|-|TRBV27
CASSFSGTGKGNQPQHF
TGTGCCAGCAGTTTCTCCGGGACAGGGAAGGGCAATCAGCCCCAGCATTTT
>TRBJ2-5|TRBD2|-|TRBV6-5
CASGLAGGPETQYF
TGTGCCAGCGGATTAGCGGGAGGGCCGGAGACCCAGTACTTC
>TRBJ2-5|-|-|TRBV12-3/TRBV12-4
CASSFAGLETQYF
TGTGCCAGCAGTTTTGCGGGCTTGGAGACCCAGTACTTC
>TRBJ2-5|TRBD2|-|TRBV7-2
CASMAGVAESQYF
TGTGCCAGCATGGCGGGAGTCGCGGAATCCCAGTACTTC
>TRBJ1-5|-|-|TRBV6-5
CASSRAALPSQPQHF
TGTGCCAGCAGTCGAGCGGCCCTACCCAGTCAGCCCCAGCATTTT
>TRBJ2-1|-|-|TRBV12-5
CASGAPQGSGSEQFF
TGTGCTAGTGGTGCCCCACAAGGCAGCGGCAGTGAGCAGTTCTTC
>TRBJ1-5|TRBD1|-|TRBV27
CASSPWTGSNQPQHF
TGTGCCAGCAGCCCATGGACAGGGAGCAATCAGCCCCAGCATTTT
>TRBJ2-6|-|-|TRBV7-9
CASSFSSGANVLTF
TGTGCCAGCAGCTTCTCTAGCGGGGCCAACGTCCTGACTTTC
>TRBJ1-1|-|-|TRBV27
CASSGGRANTEAFF
TGTGCCAGCAGCGGGGGGCGAGCGAACACTGAAGCTTTCTTT
>TRBJ2-3|-|once|TRBV6-5
CASRRGPSTDTQYF
TGTGCCAGCAGAAGGGGTCCCAGCACAGATACGCAGTATTTT
>TRBJ1-2|-|-|TRBV29-1
CSVVPNGASYTF
TGCAGCGTTGTCCCTAATGGGGCAAGCTACACCTTC
>TRBJ2-3|TRBD2|-|TRBV7-9
CASSWTSVSTDTQYF
TGTGCCAGCAGCTGGACTAGCGTGAGCACAGATACGCAGTATTTT
>TRBJ1-3|-|-|TRBV11-2
CASSLRSGGNTIYF
TGTGCCAGCAGCTTACGTAGCGGCGGAAACACCATATATTTT
>TRBJ1-4|-|-|TRBV3-1/TRBV3-2
CASSQDQSGRAVNEKLFF
TGTGCCAGCAGCCAAGATCAGTCAGGGAGGGCGGTTAATGAAAAACTGTTTTTT
>TRBJ2-7|-|-|TRBV27
CASSLTWLAPYEQYF
TGTGCCAGCAGTTTAACGTGGTTAGCCCCCTACGAGCAGTACTTC
>TRBJ2-1|TRBD2|-|TRBV9
CASNTGGRNYNEQFF
TGTGCCAGCAATACCGGCGGGAGGAACTACAATGAGCAGTTCTTC
>TRBJ1-1|TRBD1|-|TRBV6-5
CASRGTAARAEAFF
TGTGCCAGCAGAGGGACAGCGGCTCGCGCTGAAGCTTTCTTT
>TRBJ2-5|-|few|TRBV1
CTSSQHRLAEEQETQYF
TGCACCAGCAGCCAACACCGGCTAGCGGAGGAGCAGGAGACCCAGTACTTC
>TRBJ2-5|-|-|TRBV24-1
CATSLNNQETQYF
TGTGCCACCAGCTTAAATAACCAAGAGACCCAGTACTTC
>TRBJ2-1|-|-|TRBV5-1
CASSLGSQGPHEQFF
TGCGCCAGCAGCTTGGGGTCGCAGGGCCCCCATGAGCAGTTCTTC
>TRBJ1-5|TRBD1|-|TRBV6-1
CASSGTGGRSSNQPQHF
TGTGCCAGCAGTGGGACAGGGGGCAGAAGTAGCAATCAGCCCCAGCATTTT
>TRBJ1-2|-|-|TRBV3-1/TRBV3-2
CASSLGGRRGYTF
TGTGCCAGCAGCCTAGGAGGGAGGCGAGGCTACACCTTC
>TRBJ2-5|TRBD2|few|TRBV9
CASSATQRSSGMDETQYF
TGTGCCAGCAGCGCCACCCAGCGGTCTAGCGGGATGGATGAGACCCAGTACTTC
>TRBJ2-6|-|-|TRBV5-1
CASSPAGSGANVLTF
TGCGCCAGCAGCCCCGCGGGGAGCGGGGCCAACGTCCTGACTTTC
>TRBJ1-2|-|-|TRBV30
CAWGPYEAYGYTF
TGTGCCTGGGGCCCTTACGAAGCCTATGGCTACACCTTC
>TRBJ2-7|-|-|TRBV27
CASSPVRASYEQYF
TGTGCCAGCAGTCCGGTCAGGGCCTCCTACGAGCAGTACTTC
>TRBJ2-5|TRBD1|many|TRBV7-9
CASSQGVGGAQETQYF
TGTGCCAGCAGCCAGGGGGTCGGCGGCGCCCAAGAGACCCAGTACTTC
>TRBJ2-1|TRBD2|-|TRBV27
CASSWASGRASEQFF
TGTGCCAGCAGTTGGGCTAGCGGGAGGGCAAGTGAGCAGTTCTTC
>TRBJ1-2|-|-|TRBV27
CASSLLVGTQDGYTF
TGTGCCAGCAGTTTACTCGTCGGGACACAGGATGGCTACACCTTC
>TRBJ2-7|-|-|TRBV28
CASSLTSGKQYF
TGTGCCAGCAGTTTAACCTCAGGAAAGCAGTACTTC
>TRBJ1-2|-|-|TRBV2
CASSAFRRGCGYTF
TGTGCCAGCAGTGCCTTTAGGAGGGGCTGTGGCTACACCTTC
>TRBJ2-7|TRBD2|-|TRBV6-5
CASRQTSGRGEQYF
TGTGCCAGCCGCCAGACTAGCGGGAGAGGGGAGCAGTACTTC
>TRBJ1-6|-|-|TRBV4-1
CASSQVGGLNSPLHF
TGCGCCAGCAGCCAAGTCGGGGGACTTAATTCACCCCTCCACTTT
>TRBJ2-2|-|-|TRBV28
CASRSTGRGRELFF
TGTGCCAGCAGATCGACAGGGCGGGGAAGGGAGCTGTTTTTT
>TRBJ2-7|TRBD2|-|TRBV28
CASNGLAGGYEQYF
TGTGCCAGCAACGGACTAGCGGGAGGCTACGAGCAGTACTTC
>TRBJ1-4|-|-|TRBV30
CAPTKGVRNEKLFF
TGTGCCCCAACGAAGGGGGTGAGGAATGAAAAACTGTTTTTT
>TRBJ2-1|-|once|TRBV24-1
CATSDLLVSSYNEQFF
TGTGCCACCAGTGATTTGCTTGTTAGCTCCTACAATGAGCAGTTCTTC
>TRBJ1-1|-|-|TRBV5-1
CASSLGTVNTEAFF
TGCGCCAGCAGCTTGGGGACAGTGAACACTGAAGCTTTCTTT